The 16 T cell receptor beta chains presented below share a single source sample, sequenced in a study of blood T cell repertoires in COVID-19. The repertoire was sequenced with immunoSEQ multiplex PCR; TCRdb's copy has only in-frame clones and lacks some. The table has around 150,000 clones, around 80% seen once. The source material was peripheral blood. These receptor sequences come from a woman aged 80 or over with active or convalescent COVID-19.

The chain links TRBV7-9 to TRBJ1-2; 8 bases are a match to TRBD1. Germline V gene data show CDR1 as SEHNR and CDR2 as FQNEAQ (reference sequence). CDR3 length equals 13 residues. V shed 7 bases, J shed 3 bases, and the junction held 4 bases outside the gene matches. CDR3 sequence: CASTLTGDYGYTF. The DNA of the CDR3 is TGTGCCAGCACTCTGACAGGGGACTATGGCTACACCTTC.

The CDR3 nucleotides read TGTGCCAGCACCGGGGGGACTAATGAAAAACTGTTTTTT. Translating it yields CASTGGTNEKLFF. The chain has TRBV28 and TRBJ1-4; TRBD1 might be the D (5 bases). CDR3 length: 13 amino acids. The germline V and J ends were trimmed by 7 bases and 2 bases, with 8 bases remaining between them. CDR1 is MDHEN, CDR2 SYDVKM, per germline.

This chain links TRBV19 with TRBJ1-1; tentative D call: TRBD1 (6 bases). V dropped 9 bases and J dropped 4 bases, with 12 bases sitting between them. The CDR3 is made up of 12 amino acids. Germline assignment: CDR1 LNHDA and CDR2 SQIVND (reference sequence). As DNA, the CDR3 is TGTGCCAGCAACAGGGTGGGCACTGAAGCTTTCTTT. It yields the protein CASNRVGTEAFF.

This rearrangement joins TRBV28 to TRBJ1-1, with 10 bases matching TRBD1. This CDR3 has 16 amino acids. The junction had 6 bases not matched to a gene; V was cut back by 4 bases and J by 1 base. Germline CDR1 MDHEN, CDR2 SYDVKM. The CDR3 bases are TGTGCCAGCAGTTCACCTTGGGACAGGGGGAACACTGAAGCTTTCTTT. It encodes CASSSPWDRGNTEAFF.

The chain recombines TRBV18 with TRBJ1-6; 12 positions agree with TRBD1. The germline V gene encodes CDR1 KGHSH and CDR2 LQKENI. The CDR3 consists of 15 residues. V trimming: 2 bases; J trimming: 7 bases; junction bases outside the gene matches: 0. CDR3 region: CASSPGTGGNSPLHF. The CDR3 bases are TGTGCCAGCTCACCAGGGACAGGGGGCAATTCACCCCTCCACTTT.

This chain links TRBV19 with TRBJ2-5, with TRBD1 matching over 8 bases. Germline CDR1 and CDR2: LNHDA and SQIVND (reference sequence). This CDR3 spans 14 amino acids. V was clipped by 4 bases and J by 5 bases; unmatched bases: 6. CDR3 amino acids: CASSSRRDRETQYF. For the CDR3, the DNA is TGTGCCAGTAGTAGCCGGCGGGACAGGGAGACCCAGTACTTC. Full variable domain (rest looked up from reference TRBV19 and TRBJ2-5): DGGITQSPKYLFRKEGQNVTLSCEQNLNHDAMYWYRQDPGQGLRLIYYSQIVNDFQKGDIAEGYSVSREKKESFPLTVTSAQKNPTAFYLCASSSRRDRETQYFGPGTRLLVL.

The CDR3 DNA follows: TGTGCCAGCAGCCAAAGGGGGTCTGGAAACACCATATATTTT. It codes for CASSQRGSGNTIYF. V usage is TRBV9 and J usage is TRBJ1-3; weak D call: TRBD1 (6 bases). Germline CDR1 and CDR2: SGDLS and YYNGEE. This CDR3 region has 14 residues. V lost 4 bases to trimming and J lost 1 base, with 9 bases between them.

The chain links TRBV10-3 to TRBJ2-7; 8 bases match TRBD2. Looked up from germline, CDR1 is ENHRY and CDR2 is SYGVKD. J lost 2 bases, V lost 2 bases, and 8 bases had no gene match. The CDR3 is 16 amino acids. CDR3 nucleotides: TGTGCCATCAGTGAGCGAGATCGGCGGGGGGCCTACGAGCAGTACTTC. Its translation: CAISERDRRGAYEQYF.

The chain links TRBV3-1 (or the pseudogene TRBV3-2) to TRBJ2-2; 11 bases fit TRBD2. CDR1 LGHDT and CDR2 YNNKEL come from the germline V gene (reference sequence). Trimming removed 4 bases from V and 2 bases from J; junction bases left unmatched: 3. The CDR3 spans 16 residues. The CDR3 DNA reads as TGTGCCAGCAGCCCTGGGACTAGCGGAAACACCGGGGAGCTGTTTTTT. As protein: CASSPGTSGNTGELFF.

The chain has TRBV9 and TRBJ2-3, with D unclear. The CDR3 is 13 residues long. From germline, CDR1 is SGDLS and CDR2 YYNGEE. Trimming removed 5 bases from V and 1 base from J, with 8 bases in between. The CDR3 loop reads CASRSSGTDTQYF. CDR3 coding DNA: TGTGCCAGCAGGAGTTCCGGCACAGATACGCAGTATTTT.

V usage is TRBV7-9 and J usage is TRBJ1-4; a weak D match, TRBD1 (6 bases). CDR3 size: 13 residues. Germline V gives CDR1 SEHNR, CDR2 FQNEAQ (reference sequence). The V and J ends lost 1 base and 10 bases respectively, with 10 bases between them. The CDR3 sequence is CASSLDAGAKLFF. The CDR3 coding sequence is TGTGCCAGCAGCTTAGACGCAGGGGCAAAACTGTTTTTT.

The CDR3 sequence is CAISAGLTGNTIYF. The CDR3 DNA reads as TGTGCCATCAGTGCTGGGCTTACTGGAAACACCATATATTTT. V and J are TRBV10-3 and TRBJ1-3; D not certain. CDR3 length equals 14 residues. Germline CDR1 is ENHRY and CDR2 is SYGVKD. Trimming cost V 4 bases and J 2 bases, with 9 bases left between them.

This clone occurred a few times. The chain combines TRBV7-3 with TRBJ1-3; no clear D. Per germline, CDR1 SGHTA and CDR2 FQGTGA. The CDR3 covers 14 residues. V lost 8 bases, J lost 10 bases, and 21 bases lay in between. The CDR3 region has the DNA TGTGCCAGCGGAGGTTGGGTACGAGATGGGACCATATATTTT. Translating gives CASGGWVRDGTIYF. The full variable domain, with the rest looked up from reference TRBV7-3 and TRBJ1-3, is GAGVSQTPSNKVTEKGKYVELRCDPISGHTALYWYRQSLGQGPEFLIYFQGTGAADDSGLPNDRFFAVRPEGSVSTLKIQRTERGDSAVYLCASGGWVRDGTIYFGEGSWLTVV.

The CDR3 DNA reads as TGTGCCAGCAGCTTAGAGTCTCGCTTCCTCCCAACAGCCTTTCATTCACCCCTCCACTTT. The encoded protein is CASSLESRFLPTAFHSPLHF. The rearrangement joins TRBV11-3 to TRBJ1-6; D is uncertain. V lost 0 bases and J 8 bases, leaving 26 bases between the germline ends. This CDR3 has 20 amino acids. Germline CDR1 and CDR2: SGHNT and YENEEA.

This clone was seen many times. The V gene is TRBV6-4, the J gene TRBJ2-1; the match to TRBD2 covers 12 bases. J was trimmed by 8 bases and V by 4 bases; bases with no gene match: 15. There are 18 residues in the CDR3. Per the germline V gene, CDR1 is MRHNA and CDR2 is SNTAGT. This CDR3 reads CASSASSRGLAGFDEQFF. The CDR3 DNA reads TGTGCCAGCAGTGCAAGCTCCCGTGGACTAGCGGGGTTCGATGAGCAGTTCTTC.

There are a few counts of this clone. This chain connects TRBV5-8 to TRBJ2-3; perhaps TRBD2 as D (5 bases). CDR3 length: 15 amino acids. The V gene's germline CDR1 is SGHTS and CDR2 YDEGEE. Trimming removed 4 bases at V and 3 bases at J, with 15 bases between. The CDR3 reads CASSRGSVATDTQYF. CDR3 coding DNA: TGTGCCAGCAGCCGAGGGAGCGTGGCGACAGATACGCAGTATTTT.